These 18 T cell receptor beta chains originate from one sample sequenced in a study of shared clonotypes between healthy human individuals. TCRdb's copy holds only in-frame clones and misses some; the assay was immunoSEQ multiplex PCR. The repertoire holds around 2.3 million clones, 95% seen once, with around 0.13% in the top ten. The sample consisted of naive CD4+ T cells sorted from blood. Indicated subset: CD45RA+ positively selected. The source is a man aged 18 to 35 in good health.

This clone was observed once. The V gene is TRBV6-5, the J gene TRBJ2-5; D possibly corresponds to TRBD1 (5 bases). Germline V gene data show CDR1 as MNHEY and CDR2 as SVGAGI. The CDR3 totals 16 residues. Trimming pared 2 bases from V and 1 base from J, leaving 14 bases between. The CDR3 sequence is CASSYRAGSSQETQYF. The DNA of the CDR3 is TGTGCCAGCAGTTACCGGGCAGGGTCGTCCCAAGAGACCCAGTACTTC.

For the CDR3, the DNA is TGTGCCATCAGTGACAGGGGACGGAAGAACACCGGGGAGCTGTTTTTT. Protein sequence: CAISDRGRKNTGELFF. The V call is TRBV10-3, the J call TRBJ2-2; D is possibly TRBD1 (6 bases). V shed 3 bases and J shed 1 base, with 12 bases lying between them. The CDR3 totals 16 residues. CDR1 and CDR2 from the germline V gene are ENHRY and SYGVKD.

This clone was seen a single time. This chain joins TRBV2 and TRBJ1-2; D not resolved. V shed 0 bases and J shed 7 bases, with 6 bases lying between them. This CDR3 region has 12 residues. Germline CDR1 and CDR2: SNHLY and FYNNEI. CDR3 nucleotides: TGTGCCAGCAGTGAAGCTTCGTTTGGCTACACCTTC. It codes for CASSEASFGYTF.

The chain has TRBV6-1 and TRBJ1-2, with D tentatively TRBD1 (5 bases). The germline V and J ends were trimmed by 1 base and 8 bases, with 11 bases remaining between them. CDR3 length equals 13 residues. Germline CDR1 MNHNS, CDR2 SASEGT. CDR3 nucleotides: TGTGCCAGCAGTGAAGTAGAGGGACGGGGCTACACCTTC. Protein product: CASSEVEGRGYTF.

The chain combines TRBV30 with TRBJ1-3; D is uncertain. This CDR3 contains 13 residues. The ends were cut back, 4 bases at V and 3 bases at J, with 10 bases in the middle. From germline, CDR1 is GTSNPN and CDR2 SVGIG (reference sequence). CDR3 sequence: CAWKVFGGNTIYF. CDR3 DNA sequence: TGTGCCTGGAAGGTGTTCGGTGGAAACACCATATATTTT.

The rearrangement joins TRBV30 to TRBJ2-7; D gene ambiguous. CDR1 is GTSNPN and CDR2 is SVGIG in the germline V gene (reference sequence). V was cut by 0 bases and J by 7 bases, with 13 bases left in between. This CDR3 spans 13 amino acids. CDR3 coding DNA: TGTGCCTGGAGTGTACAACAGCTTACGGAGCAGTACTTC. It specifies CAWSVQQLTEQYF.

V and J are TRBV5-1 and TRBJ2-5, with D perhaps matching TRBD1 or TRBD2 (5 bases each). The CDR3 length is 14 residues. Germline V gene data show CDR1 as SGHRS and CDR2 as YFSETQ. V was clipped by 4 bases and J by 4 bases, with 14 bases between them. The CDR3 region is CASSPGTSRETQYF. CDR3 nucleotides: TGCGCCAGCAGCCCTGGGACCTCGAGAGAGACCCAGTACTTC.

V is TRBV9 and J is TRBJ1-1, with D possibly matching TRBD1 (5 bases). Trimming removed 8 bases from V and 1 base from J, with 15 bases in between. The CDR3 runs 14 residues. Germline loops: CDR1 SGDLS, CDR2 YYNGEE. In DNA form, the CDR3 reads TGTGCCAGAGGGGAACAGGAGGAGAACACTGAAGCTTTCTTT. Translation: CARGEQEENTEAFF.

This chain joins TRBV27 and TRBJ2-4; 9 nucleotides line up with TRBD2. This CDR3 comprises 17 residues. V lost 2 bases to trimming and J lost 0 bases; unmatched junction nucleotides: 5. The germline gives CDR1 MNHEY, CDR2 SMNVEV (reference sequence). The CDR3 here is CASSLRLAELAKNIQYF. The CDR3 coding sequence is TGTGCCAGCAGTTTACGACTAGCGGAATTAGCCAAAAACATTCAGTACTTC.

A note on this clone: This specimen includes other DNA sequences encoding the same CDR3. The J gene is TRBJ2-2, the V gene TRBV6-5; 7 nucleotides match TRBD1. The V segment lost 2 bases and the J segment 2 bases; nucleotides outside the gene matches: 2. In germline, CDR1 is MNHEY, CDR2 SVGAGI. The CDR3 runs 15 residues. The CDR3 region has the DNA TGTGCCAGCAGTTACGGGACAGCCAACACCGGGGAGCTGTTTTTT. Amino acid sequence: CASSYGTANTGELFF.

J is TRBJ2-7 and V is TRBV1; the table's D gene call, TRBD1, was not cross checked with the DNA. TRBV1 is a pseudogene. The CDR3 covers 14 residues. CDR3 nucleotides: TGCACCAGCAGCCACAGGGTAACCCTTGTGGAGCAGTACTTC. This encodes CTSSHRVTLVEQYF.

This clone was recorded once. V gene TRBV7-9 combines with J gene TRBJ2-3; weak D call: TRBD2 (6 bases). V was pared by 1 base and J by 1 base, with 18 bases between. In germline, CDR1 is SEHNR, CDR2 FQNEAQ (reference sequence). The CDR3 sequence is 18 residues long. The CDR3 coding sequence is TGTGCCAGCAGCTTAGGGTCATGGACTATCAAGGGCACAGATACGCAGTATTTT. It is translated as CASSLGSWTIKGTDTQYF.

This chain links TRBV5-6 with TRBJ2-7, with 11 nucleotides matching TRBD1. With V trimmed by 6 bases and J by 6 bases, 8 bases remained unmatched. The CDR3 has 14 residues. CDR1 and CDR2 from the germline V gene are SGHDT and YYEEEE. This chain's CDR3 is CASTPDRGQGEQYF. The DNA for the CDR3 is TGTGCCAGCACCCCGGACAGGGGGCAGGGCGAGCAGTACTTC.

Regarding this clone: Other DNA variants within this sample encode the same CDR3. This chain uses TRBV18 with TRBJ1-2, with D possibly TRBD1 on 5 matching bases. The CDR3 extends over 13 amino acids. Trimming removed 3 bases from V and 3 bases from J, with 8 bases in between. The germline V gene has CDR1 KGHSH and CDR2 LQKENI. For the CDR3, the DNA is TGTGCCAGCTCACCTTCGGGGGACTATGGCTACACCTTC. Amino acids: CASSPSGDYGYTF. The full variable domain, rest sourced from reference TRBV18 and TRBJ1-2, is NAGVMQNPRHLVRRRGQEARLRCSPMKGHSHVYWYRQLPEEGLKFMVYLQKENIIDESGMPKERFSAEFPKEGPSILRIQQVVRGDSAAYFCASSPSGDYGYTFGSGTRLTVV.

The chain uses TRBV30 and TRBJ1-1, with 9 nucleotides matching TRBD1. This CDR3 is built from 19 residues. With 6 bases clipped from V and 2 bases from J, the junction kept 22 bases outside the gene matches. The V gene's germline CDR1 is GTSNPN and CDR2 SVGIG (reference sequence). The CDR3 DNA sequence: TGTGCCTGCTTTCCGGGACAGGGAGGTAATCGTCCTAATAACACTGAAGCTTTCTTT. As protein: CACFPGQGGNRPNNTEAFF.

The V gene is TRBV6-5, the J gene TRBJ2-7; no clear D. Trimming removed 0 bases from V and 4 bases from J, with 10 bases in between. This CDR3 has 14 residues. Germline CDR1 is MNHEY and CDR2 is SVGAGI. The CDR3 loop reads CASSYSIPPYEQYF. CDR3 in DNA: TGTGCCAGCAGTTACTCGATTCCCCCATACGAGCAGTACTTC.

The genes are TRBV2 and TRBJ1-4; tentatively, D is TRBD1 (6 bases). V was clipped by 1 base and J by 7 bases, with 13 bases between them. Germline CDR1 is SNHLY and CDR2 is FYNNEI. CDR3 length: 15 amino acids. CDR3 sequence: CASSEDRVPVEKLFF. In nucleotides, the CDR3 is TGTGCCAGCAGTGAAGACAGGGTTCCGGTTGAAAAACTGTTTTTT.

The chain employs TRBV5-4 and TRBJ2-3; tentatively, D is TRBD1 (5 bases). The CDR3 consists of 15 residues. Deletions cut 3 bases from V and 1 base from J, with 12 bases between. CDR1 and CDR2 (germline): SGHNT, YYREEE (reference sequence). The CDR3 protein is CASSSTIRGTDTQYF. The CDR3 bases are TGTGCCAGCAGCTCAACCATCAGGGGCACAGATACGCAGTATTTT.